A selection of T cell receptor beta chains follows, all from one sample in a study of human thymus T cells. Measured with immunoSEQ multiplex PCR; TCRdb has only the in-frame clones, and not every one. The table records roughly 60,000 clones, about 93% of them present only once. The sequencing input was blood. All receptors come from a boy younger than two with a congenital heart defect but otherwise immunologically healthy. CDR3s include the opening cysteine and the closing phenylalanine or tryptophan. A D gene is named only where the DNA matches it firmly. The listing skips clone size in some rows; elsewhere it reads once, few, many or a size class.

d_gene	abundance	v_gene	j_gene	CDR3nt	CDR3aa
NA	NA	TRBV9	TRBJ2-3	TGTGCCAGCAGCGTAGTTTCGGGGACTCCCGAAGATACGCAGTATTTT	CASSVVSGTPEDTQYF
NA	NA	TRBV5-1	TRBJ1-3	TGCGCCAGCAGCTTGGGGGGCTCTGGAAACACCATATATTTT	CASSLGGSGNTIYF
NA	once	TRBV9	TRBJ2-3	TGTGCCAGCAGCGAACATAGCGGATCCACAGATACGCAGTATTTT	CASSEHSGSTDTQYF
NA	once	TRBV15	TRBJ1-5	TGTGCCACCCTTGGTCCGGGAGTTAATCAGCCCCAGCATTTT	CATLGPGVNQPQHF
TRBD2	NA	TRBV5-5	TRBJ2-7	TGTGCCAGCAGCTTGGGGCTAGCGGGGGGACCTCCCTACGAGCAGTACTTC	CASSLGLAGGPPYEQYF
TRBD1	NA	TRBV27	TRBJ2-7	TGTGCCAGCGCCGACAGGGGAATTCCCTACGAGCAGTACTTC	CASADRGIPYEQYF
NA	NA	TRBV27	TRBJ1-2	TGTGCCAGCAGTCCCGGGACAAAGGGTGGCTACACCTTC	CASSPGTKGGYTF
NA	NA	TRBV4-3	TRBJ2-7	TGCGCCAGCAGCCATATTTCCGGGACGGCTATATACGAGCAGTACTTC	CASSHISGTAIYEQYF
NA	NA	TRBV4-2	TRBJ2-1	TGTGCCAGCAGTCCCCATGCTGCCAGGAGCTCCTACAATGAGCAGTTCTTC	CASSPHAARSSYNEQFF
NA	once	TRBV5-8	TRBJ1-2	TGTGCCAGCAGCTATAACTATGGCTACACCTTC	CASSYNYGYTF
NA	NA	TRBV18	TRBJ2-5	TGTGCCAGCTCACCCATGAGGGGGGTAGAGACCCAGTACTTC	CASSPMRGVETQYF
NA	NA	TRBV11-1	TRBJ2-7	TGTGCCAGCAGCTTAAGGCTAGACACCTACGAGCAGTACTTC	CASSLRLDTYEQYF
NA	NA	TRBV21-1	TRBJ2-7	TGTGCCAGCAGCAAAGTTTCGCGGGAGCAGTACTTC	CASSKVSREQYF
NA	NA	TRBV19	TRBJ1-1	TGTGCCAGTAGTCCCAGGCGCACTGAAGCTTTCTTT	CASSPRRTEAFF
NA	NA	TRBV5-1	TRBJ1-4	TGCGCCAGCAGCTTGGATGGGTCCGTACGGGAAAAACTGTTTTTT	CASSLDGSVREKLFF
NA	NA	TRBV7-2	TRBJ2-2	TGTGCCAGCAGCCCCTCGAGCTGGACCGGGGAGCTGTTTTTT	CASSPSSWTGELFF
TRBD1	NA	TRBV6-1	TRBJ1-2	TGTGCCAGCACTCCCGGACAGGGGTACTATGGCTACACCTTC	CASTPGQGYYGYTF
TRBD1	NA	TRBV28	TRBJ2-7	TGTGCCAGCAGTTTGCTTTTATGGACAGGGTCCTACGAGCAGTACTTC	CASSLLLWTGSYEQYF
TRBD1	NA	TRBV25-1	TRBJ1-2	TGTGCCAGCCAACGGACAGGGGGCAATGGCTACACCTTC	CASQRTGGNGYTF
NA	NA	TRBV10-3	TRBJ1-2	TGTGCCATCAGTGAGTCGATCGTTCAACCAGCTAACTATGGCTACACCTTC	CAISESIVQPANYGYTF
TRBD2	NA	TRBV7-3	TRBJ2-3	TGTGCCAGCAGCCCCCGACCCCCACTAGCGGGGGAGGCAGATACGCAGTATTTT	CASSPRPPLAGEADTQYF
TRBD1	NA	TRBV14	TRBJ2-7	TGTGCCAGCAGCCAACAGGGGGCCTACGAGCAGTACTTC	CASSQQGAYEQYF
NA	few	TRBV5-1	TRBJ1-5	TGCGCCAGCAGCCCCCTTGGGAGCCGGAATCAGCCCCAGCATTTT	CASSPLGSRNQPQHF
NA	NA	TRBV6-6	TRBJ2-7	TGTGCCAGCAGTTACCCGACAGTTTCCGACGAGCAGTACTTC	CASSYPTVSDEQYF
NA	NA	TRBV7-2	TRBJ1-1	TGTGCCAGCAGCCCTGGGGAGGGAATGGACACTGAAGCTTTCTTT	CASSPGEGMDTEAFF
NA	NA	TRBV5-6	TRBJ2-1	TGTGCCAGCAGCTTGGAATGGGACACAAGCCGGGGGCAGTTCTTC	CASSLEWDTSRGQFF
NA	NA	TRBV9	TRBJ2-7	TGTGCCAGCAGCGTAGCCCCACGCTACGAGCAGTACTTC	CASSVAPRYEQYF
NA	few	TRBV7-9	TRBJ2-1	TGTGCCAGCAGCATGTCCGATGAGCAGTTCTTC	CASSMSDEQFF